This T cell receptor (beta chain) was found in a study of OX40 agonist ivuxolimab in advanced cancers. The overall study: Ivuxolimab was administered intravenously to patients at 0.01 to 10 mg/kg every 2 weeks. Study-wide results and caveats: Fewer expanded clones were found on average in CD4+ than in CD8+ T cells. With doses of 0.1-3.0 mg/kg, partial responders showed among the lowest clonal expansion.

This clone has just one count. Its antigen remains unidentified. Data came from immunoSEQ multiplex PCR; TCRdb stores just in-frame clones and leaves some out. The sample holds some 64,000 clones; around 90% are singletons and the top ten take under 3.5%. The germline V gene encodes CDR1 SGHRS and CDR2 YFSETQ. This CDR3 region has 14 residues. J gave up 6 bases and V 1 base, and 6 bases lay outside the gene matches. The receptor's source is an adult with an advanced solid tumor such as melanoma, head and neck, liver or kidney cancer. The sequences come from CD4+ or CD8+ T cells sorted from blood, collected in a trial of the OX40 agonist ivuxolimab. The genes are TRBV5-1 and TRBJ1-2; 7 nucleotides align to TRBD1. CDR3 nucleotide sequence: TGCGCCAGCAGCTTGTACAGGGGTAGCGATGGCTACACCTTC. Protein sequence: CASSLYRGSDGYTF.